What follows are 19 T cell receptor beta chains derived from one specimen sequenced in a study of T cells in Graves' hyperthyroidism and ophthalmopathy. Amplification of TCR beta CDR3 regions was performed using RNA transcripts as template. When the TCR CDR3 underwent first-round RT-PCR, the HTBI primer set was used. TCRdb independently ran MiXCR on the multiplex PCR reads; one entry per CDR3 protein. The sample has 370,000 or so distinct CDR3 sequences, approximately 25% seen once. What was sequenced was blood. Receptor source: a man aged 45-65 years with Graves' hyperthyroidism.

The table lists this clonotype with a few counts. The chain has TRBV7-9 and TRBJ2-1; maybe TRBD1 (8 bases). The CDR3 spans 15 residues. Trimming removed 5 bases from V and 3 bases from J, with 14 bases in between. Germline V gene sequence: CDR1 SEHNR, CDR2 FQNEAQ (reference sequence). CDR3 DNA: TGTGCCAGCAGCGGGGGGGGGACAGGCTACAATGAGCAGTTCTTC. Its protein product is CASSGGGTGYNEQFF.

The chain is built from TRBV7-2 and TRBJ2-7, with a weak D call TRBD1 (6 bases). Trimming pared 5 bases from V and 2 bases from J, leaving 16 bases between. CDR1 SGHTA and CDR2 FQGNSA come from the germline V gene. This CDR3 spans 15 amino acids. The CDR3 region is CASSPRAGATYEQYF. CDR3 in DNA: TGTGCCAGCAGCCCCCGGGCAGGGGCCACCTACGAGCAGTACTTC.

Ten or more counts support this clonotype. V gene TRBV7-3 combines with J gene TRBJ2-7; 10 bases map to TRBD2. This CDR3 spans 13 amino acids. Trimming took 5 bases from V and 5 from J; bases not matched to a gene: 3. Germline V CDR1 and CDR2: SGHTA, FQGTGA. CDR3 sequence reads: CASSLAGENEQYF. The CDR3 DNA follows: TGTGCCAGCAGCCTAGCGGGAGAGAACGAGCAGTACTTC.

The chain combines TRBV20-1 with TRBJ2-1, with 9 bases matching TRBD1. The J call may be faulty, since TRBJ2-7 better matches the DNA end. This CDR3 spans 15 amino acids. From germline, CDR1 is DFQATT and CDR2 SNEGSKA (reference sequence). The CDR3 loop is CSARAAGTGLGEQYF. The CDR3 bases are TGCAGTGCTAGGGCCGCGGGGACAGGGTTGGGTGAGCAGTACTTC.

This clonotype was counted at least ten times. This rearrangement joins TRBV12-5 to TRBJ2-1, with 11 bases identical to TRBD2. V was pared by 5 bases and J by 3 bases, with 3 bases of the junction left unmatched. The CDR3 covers 15 residues. In germline, CDR1 is LGHNT, CDR2 FRNRAP. The CDR3 nucleotides are TGTGCTAGTGGTAGAACTAGCGGGAGCTACAATGAGCAGTTCTTC. Translating gives CASGRTSGSYNEQFF. Full variable domain (missing parts from reference TRBV12-5 and TRBJ2-1): DARVTQTPRHKVTEMGQEVTMRCQPILGHNTVFWYRQTMMQGLELLAYFRNRAPLDDSGMPKDRFSAEMPDATLATLKIQPSEPRDSAVYFCASGRTSGSYNEQFFGPGTRLTVL.

The table lists this clonotype with many counts. V gene TRBV5-1 combines with J gene TRBJ2-1, with 15 bases fitting TRBD2. The CDR3 loop spans 17 amino acids. Germline trimming cut 5 bases from V and 8 bases from J; bases unmatched to any gene: 11. Germline-derived CDR1 and CDR2 are SGHRS and YFSETQ. The CDR3 here is CASSPGLAGGPSHEQFF. In DNA, the CDR3 is TGCGCCAGCAGTCCAGGACTAGCGGGAGGGCCGAGCCATGAGCAGTTCTTC. The whole variable domain, remainder taken from reference TRBV5-1 and TRBJ2-1, is KAGVTQTPRYLIKTRGQQVTLSCSPISGHRSVSWYQQTPGQGLQFLFEYFSETQRNKGNFPGRFSGRQFSNSRSEMNVSTLELGDSALYLCASSPGLAGGPSHEQFFGPGTRLTVL.

This clonotype was counted at least ten times. The rearrangement uses TRBV20-1 and TRBJ2-3, with D uncertain. This CDR3 contains 14 residues. CDR1 and CDR2 from the germline V gene are DFQATT and SNEGSKA (reference sequence). With 5 bases removed from V and 0 bases from J, the gap between germline ends came to 12 bases. This CDR3 is CSAADMSSTDTQYF. CDR3 in DNA: TGCAGTGCTGCTGACATGTCTAGCACAGATACGCAGTATTTT.

This clonotype has ten or more counts. The chain couples TRBV7-9 to TRBJ2-3, with 7 positions matching TRBD2. J gave up 1 base and V 5 bases, and 3 bases lay outside the gene matches. The germline gives CDR1 SEHNR, CDR2 FQNEAQ (reference sequence). The CDR3 totals 14 residues. The CDR3 loop is CASSRTSGTDTQYF. The CDR3 DNA reads TGTGCCAGCAGCCGGACTAGTGGCACAGATACGCAGTATTTT.

Only a few counts were recorded for this clonotype. The rearrangement uses TRBV5-1 and TRBJ2-7; no clear D gene. The CDR3 spans 13 residues. Trimming removed 5 bases at V and 2 bases at J, with 11 bases between. Germline V gene sequence: CDR1 SGHRS, CDR2 YFSETQ. Here the CDR3 reads CASRSDGAYEQYF. CDR3 sequence (DNA): TGCGCCAGCAGGTCGGACGGAGCCTACGAGCAGTACTTC. The full variable domain, rest sourced from reference TRBV5-1 and TRBJ2-7, is KAGVTQTPRYLIKTRGQQVTLSCSPISGHRSVSWYQQTPGQGLQFLFEYFSETQRNKGNFPGRFSGRQFSNSRSEMNVSTLELGDSALYLCASRSDGAYEQYFGPGTRLTVT.

This clonotype showed up many times. The rearrangement joins TRBV7-2 to TRBJ2-1; a weak D match, TRBD2 (6 bases). There are 15 residues in the CDR3. Germline CDR1 is SGHTA and CDR2 is FQGNSA. V shed 5 bases and J shed 0 bases, with 11 bases lying between them. The CDR3 DNA reads TGTGCCAGCAGCCCTAGCGCTAGCTCCTACAATGAGCAGTTCTTC. This sequence encodes CASSPSASSYNEQFF.

This clonotype appeared a few times. This chain connects TRBV20-1 to TRBJ2-3; 8 bases map to TRBD2. This CDR3 is built from 13 residues. Per the germline V gene, CDR1 is DFQATT and CDR2 is SNEGSKA (reference sequence). With 8 bases clipped from V and 2 bases from J, the junction kept 6 bases outside the gene matches. CDR3 sequence reads: CSTSGSLTDTQYF. CDR3 coding DNA: TGCAGTACAAGCGGGAGCCTCACAGATACGCAGTATTTT.

This clonotype has a handful of counts. The chain uses TRBV3-1 and TRBJ2-3, with unresolved D. The germline V and J ends were trimmed by 1 base and 11 bases, with 7 bases remaining between them. This CDR3 spans 11 amino acids. Germline V CDR1 and CDR2: LGHDT, YNNKEL (reference sequence). The CDR3 loop reads CASSQGNLQYF. CDR3 DNA sequence: TGTGCCAGCAGCCAAGGGAATCTGCAGTATTTT.

This clonotype was detected many times. The rearrangement uses TRBV24-1 and TRBJ2-3; TRBD2 is a possible D gene (6 bases). Germline V CDR1 and CDR2: KGHDR, SFDVKD. This CDR3 spans 14 amino acids. The V end lost 8 bases, the J end lost 0 bases, and 11 bases lay between the germline ends. For the CDR3, the DNA is TGTGCCACCAAGGGCGGACTAAGCACAGATACGCAGTATTTT. This codes for CATKGGLSTDTQYF.

This clonotype was detected many times. This chain connects TRBV3-1 to TRBJ1-3; 7 bases agree with TRBD1. From germline, CDR1 is LGHDT and CDR2 YNNKEL (reference sequence). The CDR3 is 16 residues long. With 0 bases clipped from V and 4 bases from J, the junction kept 6 bases outside the gene matches. The CDR3 is CASSQERTGAGNTIYF. CDR3 bases: TGTGCCAGCAGCCAAGAGCGGACAGGTGCGGGAAACACCATATATTTT.

Many counts were recorded for this clonotype. This chain joins TRBV6-2 or TRBV6-3 and TRBJ2-1, with a tentative D call TRBD1 (5 bases). CDR1 is MNHEY and CDR2 is SVGEGT in the germline V gene. Trimming left V 6 bases short and J 8 bases short, with 8 bases between. The CDR3 is 11 residues long. The CDR3 sequence is CASSGHYEQFF. Here the CDR3 DNA reads TGTGCCAGCAGCGGACACTATGAGCAGTTCTTC.

The sample holds many counts of this clonotype. CDR3: CASSSRQSSYEQYF. The CDR3, as DNA: TGTGCCAGCAGTTCAAGACAAAGCTCCTACGAGCAGTACTTC. J is TRBJ2-7 and V is TRBV27; no definite D call. This CDR3 contains 14 residues. Looked up from germline, CDR1 is MNHEY and CDR2 is SMNVEV (reference sequence). With 4 bases removed from V and 0 bases from J, the gap between germline ends came to 10 bases.

This clonotype was observed many times. The V call is TRBV28, the J call TRBJ2-7; TRBD2 matches at 9 bases. In germline, CDR1 is MDHEN, CDR2 SYDVKM. This CDR3 region has 16 residues. The chain's CDR3 is CVVCRAFSGSRDEQYF. The CDR3 coding sequence is TGTGTCGTTTGCCGAGCCTTTAGCGGGAGTCGAGACGAGCAGTACTTC.

J is TRBJ2-1 and V is TRBV6-1; TRBD2 agrees at 11 bases. Germline loops: CDR1 MNHNS, CDR2 SASEGT. The CDR3 covers 15 residues. J was trimmed by 6 bases and V by 5 bases; bases with no gene match: 6. The CDR3 loop reads CASSPLAGVLNEQFF. CDR3 nucleotide sequence: TGTGCCAGCAGTCCACTAGCGGGAGTTCTCAATGAGCAGTTCTTC.

The chain combines TRBV6-1 with TRBJ2-7; 10 bases are a match to TRBD2. The CDR3 is 16 amino acids. The V gene end was trimmed by 6 bases and the J gene end by 4 bases; junction bases not matched to a gene: 12. The germline V gene has CDR1 MNHNS and CDR2 SASEGT. The CDR3 loop reads CASRPLTSGRLYEQYF. Here the CDR3 DNA reads TGTGCCAGCAGACCCTTGACTAGCGGGCGCCTTTACGAGCAGTACTTC.